The count of the clone carrying this T cell receptor (beta chain) is one. Clones were read by immunoSEQ multiplex PCR, and TCRdb kept only the in-frame ones, dropping some. The sample holds nearly 300,000 clones; roughly three quarters are singletons and the top ten take around 5.1%. The data were obtained in a study of cytotoxic CD8 clonotypes in ibrutinib-treated CLL. Germline values: CDR1 LGHNA, CDR2 YSLEER. This CDR3 has 15 residues. The germline V and J ends were trimmed by 0 bases and 8 bases, with 16 bases remaining between them. The chain links TRBV4-3 to TRBJ1-1, with a possible D match to TRBD1 (5 bases). The sequencing here drew on PBMCs, taken at disease progression, from a patient treated with ibrutinib. The source of this sequence is a human donor with chronic lymphocytic leukemia. The CDR3 region is CASSQDPRGGEEAFF. The CDR3 DNA reads TGCGCCAGCAGCCAAGACCCTCGGGGGGGTGAGGAAGCTTTCTTT.